This T cell receptor (beta chain) was documented in a study of blood T cell repertoires in COVID-19. Study in general: The United States, Italy and Spain provided the acute and convalescent COVID-19 samples. The analysed material was cDNA or gDNA that came from T cells, B-cell-depleted T cells, or PBMCs.

The CDR3 consists of 16 residues. The germline gives CDR1 SGHTA, CDR2 FQGNSA. Trimming stripped 1 base from V and 4 bases from J, with 13 bases between. Per the original methods: For nucleated cells, counts were estimated from reference gene primer amplification. Sequenced by immunoSEQ multiplex PCR; TCRdb stores in-frame clones only, minus some. V and J calls and clone size follow that table, whereas D and trimming were derived from the DNA. The sample lists 90,000 or so clones; approximately 90% were seen once. This receptor was taken from a human donor with active COVID-19. The donor label of this sample is uncertain. The V gene is TRBV7-2, the J gene TRBJ2-2; maybe TRBD1 (6 bases). The sample taken for sequencing was peripheral blood. CDR3 nucleotide sequence: TGTGCCAGCAGCTTAGGAGGCAGGGGATTCACCGGGGAGCTGTTTTTT. Translated, it gives CASSLGGRGFTGELFF.